These 21 T cell receptor beta chains were sequenced from one sample in a study of cytotoxic CD8 clonotypes in ibrutinib-treated CLL. The method was immunoSEQ multiplex PCR; TCRdb's version includes in-frame clones alone and lacks a portion of them. The table has 15,000 to 20,000 clones, around 81% seen once; the top ten hold about a sixth. The material was PBMCs, obtained before ibrutinib treatment. These receptor sequences come from a human donor with chronic lymphocytic leukemia.

The chain links TRBV29-1 to TRBJ2-1; D call uncertain. Trimming removed 4 bases at V and 6 bases at J, with 10 bases between. CDR1 and CDR2 from the germline V gene are SQVTM and ANQGSEA. The CDR3 spans 12 residues. The CDR3 loop reads CSVVSSLNEQFF. Written as DNA, the CDR3 is TGCAGCGTTGTGTCCAGTCTCAATGAGCAGTTCTTC.

This chain uses TRBV5-6 with TRBJ2-3; 14 bases agree with TRBD2. This CDR3 comprises 18 residues. CDR1 is SGHDT and CDR2 is YYEEEE in the germline V gene. V lost 0 bases to trimming and J lost 4 bases; unmatched junction nucleotides: 7. The CDR3 DNA follows: TGTGCCAGCAGCTTGGGACTAGCGGGAGGGTACAGCGCAGATACGCAGTATTTT. This sequence encodes CASSLGLAGGYSADTQYF.

J is TRBJ1-1 and V is TRBV11-3, with unresolved D. The CDR3 is made up of 14 amino acids. Germline V gives CDR1 SGHNT, CDR2 YENEEA. Trimming left V 3 bases short and J 1 base short, with 9 bases between. The CDR3 protein is CASSLSRSNTEAFF. The CDR3 DNA sequence: TGTGCCAGCAGCTTGAGCAGGTCGAACACTGAAGCTTTCTTT.

This chain links TRBV5-6 with TRBJ1-4; no definite D call. The CDR3 sequence is 13 residues long. Germline values: CDR1 SGHDT, CDR2 YYEEEE. V was pared by 1 base and J by 5 bases, with 6 bases between. The CDR3 region is CASSLWQNEKLFF. For the CDR3, the DNA is TGTGCCAGCAGCTTGTGGCAAAATGAAAAACTGTTTTTT.

This chain uses TRBV9 with TRBJ1-1; no clear D gene. V lost 7 bases to trimming and J lost 0 bases, with 22 bases between them. This CDR3 spans 17 amino acids. Germline V gene lookup returns CDR1 SGDLS and CDR2 YYNGEE. CDR3 DNA: TGTGCCAGCGGACCATTTCTTATCAGTGATCTGAACACTGAAGCTTTCTTT. It codes for CASGPFLISDLNTEAFF.

Here the CDR3 DNA reads TGCGCCAGCAGCTTGAGCGAGACGACACCCTACGAGCAGTACTTC. This translates into CASSLSETTPYEQYF. V and J are TRBV5-1 and TRBJ2-7; D is unclear. V lost 1 base and J lost 2, with 13 bases in between. Germline V CDR1 and CDR2: SGHRS, YFSETQ. The CDR3 has 15 amino acids.

The J gene is TRBJ2-1, the V gene TRBV10-1; 9 nucleotides match TRBD2. The CDR3 covers 16 residues. The V gene's germline CDR1 is WNHNN and CDR2 SYGVQD (reference sequence). V was clipped by 2 bases and J by 1 base; unmatched bases: 3. The CDR3 DNA follows: TGCGCCAGCAGTGAGGGCGGGAGGGGTTCCTACAATGAGCAGTTCTTC. This translates into CASSEGGRGSYNEQFF.

The DNA of the CDR3 is TGCAGCGTTGAGATCTCTGGGGCCAACGTCCTGACTTTC. It is translated as CSVEISGANVLTF. The V call is TRBV29-1, the J call TRBJ2-6, with D unclear. CDR1 is SQVTM and CDR2 is ANQGSEA in the germline V gene. With 3 bases removed from V and 0 bases from J, the gap between germline ends came to 3 bases. The CDR3 runs to 13 residues.

CDR3 bases: TGTGCCAGTAGTGCGGGGGCACAACCCACCTACGAGCAGTACTTC. It is translated as CASSAGAQPTYEQYF. The chain is built from TRBV19 and TRBJ2-7; tentative D call: TRBD2 (7 bases). This CDR3 has 15 residues. Trimming cost V 5 bases and J 2 bases, with 16 bases left between them. CDR1 and CDR2 (germline): LNHDA, SQIVND (reference sequence).

The chain uses TRBV9 and TRBJ2-5; TRBD2 matches at 9 bases. The CDR3 covers 16 residues. After removal of 0 bases from V and 5 bases from J, the junction contained 8 bases not matched to a gene. CDR1 is SGDLS, CDR2 YYNGEE, per germline. The chain's CDR3 is CASSVGSSGAFETQYF. CDR3 bases: TGTGCCAGCAGCGTAGGGTCTAGCGGGGCCTTCGAGACCCAGTACTTC.

This clone is a singleton in its sample. This rearrangement joins TRBV7-2 to TRBJ1-5, with TRBD1 as a possible D gene (5 bases). There are 15 residues in the CDR3. V was shortened by 3 bases and J by 3 bases, with 12 bases between the two germline ends. The germline V gene encodes CDR1 SGHTA and CDR2 FQGNSA. The CDR3 nucleotides read TGTGCCAGCAGCTTTACGATGGGGCTCAATCAGCCCCAGCATTTT. Translated, it gives CASSFTMGLNQPQHF.

The rearrangement joins TRBV18 to TRBJ2-2; TRBD1 is a possible D gene (6 bases). Looked up from germline, CDR1 is KGHSH and CDR2 is LQKENI. Trimming left V 4 bases short and J 4 bases short, with 13 bases between. The CDR3 sequence is 15 residues long. CDR3 nucleotides: TGTGCCAGCTCACAACAGGGAGAGGTCACCGGGGAGCTGTTTTTT. This gives the protein CASSQQGEVTGELFF.

The J gene is TRBJ1-4, the V gene TRBV27, with 10 bases that match TRBD1. This CDR3 is built from 19 residues. J lost 7 bases, V lost 4 bases, and 18 bases had no gene match. In germline, CDR1 is MNHEY, CDR2 SMNVEV (reference sequence). The CDR3 nucleotides are TGTGCCAGCAGTTCAAGATTCCGACAGGGGGCCGAAGAGATTGAAAAACTGTTTTTT. It specifies CASSSRFRQGAEEIEKLFF.

The rearrangement links TRBV10-3 to TRBJ2-3; D is uncertain. Germline V gene data show CDR1 as ENHRY and CDR2 as SYGVKD. The CDR3 totals 13 residues. The V end was cut by 4 bases, the J end by 3 bases, with 8 bases between. The CDR3 sequence is CAISVGGTDTQYF. CDR3 in DNA: TGTGCCATCAGTGTGGGTGGGACAGATACGCAGTATTTT.

The V gene is TRBV28, the J gene TRBJ1-2; 12 bases agree with TRBD1. Germline V gives CDR1 MDHEN, CDR2 SYDVKM. CDR3 length: 15 residues. Trimming removed 8 bases from V and 6 bases from J; junction bases left unmatched: 10. CDR3 sequence reads: CASVPGQGARNGYTF. The DNA for the CDR3 is TGTGCCAGCGTACCGGGACAGGGGGCGCGTAATGGCTACACCTTC.

The chain joins TRBV18 to TRBJ2-3, with 10 bases that match TRBD2. The CDR3 runs to 16 residues. Germline V gene lookup returns CDR1 KGHSH and CDR2 LQKENI. V lost 3 bases to trimming and J lost 4 bases; unmatched junction nucleotides: 7. The CDR3, as DNA: TGTGCCAGCTCACCCCACGGGACTAGCGTCCCAGATACGCAGTATTTT. Translation gives CASSPHGTSVPDTQYF.

The genes are TRBV27 and TRBJ2-7; no definite D call. In germline, CDR1 is MNHEY, CDR2 SMNVEV (reference sequence). The CDR3 loop spans 14 amino acids. Trimming left V 2 bases short and J 0 bases short, with 8 bases between. CDR3 region: CASSLRGISYEQYF. DNA of the CDR3: TGTGCCAGCAGTTTACGTGGTATCTCCTACGAGCAGTACTTC.

The rearrangement links TRBV4-3 to TRBJ2-7; the D gene could be TRBD1 or TRBD2 (5 bases each). CDR3 size: 15 residues. The V gene lost 0 bases and the J gene lost 5 bases, with 14 bases spanning the gap. The germline V gene has CDR1 LGHNA and CDR2 YSLEER. The CDR3 nucleotides read TGCGCCAGCAGCCAAGATTGGGGGACGATCCACGAGCAGTACTTC. Its translation is CASSQDWGTIHEQYF.

V usage is TRBV5-1 and J usage is TRBJ1-2; the D gene is possibly TRBD1 (5 bases). Per the germline V gene, CDR1 is SGHRS and CDR2 is YFSETQ. V was cut by 0 bases and J by 8 bases, with 14 bases left in between. The CDR3 is 14 amino acids. This chain's CDR3 is CASSLAGQGGGYTF. The CDR3 nucleotides are TGCGCCAGCAGCTTGGCGGGCCAGGGCGGGGGCTACACCTTC.

This clone was recorded only once. The V and J genes are TRBV6-5 and TRBJ2-7; D may be TRBD2 (6 bases). Germline assignment: CDR1 MNHEY and CDR2 SVGAGI. The CDR3 spans 15 residues. V lost 2 bases and J 2 bases, leaving 13 bases between the germline ends. CDR3 sequence reads: CASSYDGSTPYEQYF. CDR3 in DNA: TGTGCCAGCAGTTACGACGGGAGCACCCCCTACGAGCAGTACTTC.

This clone was recorded once. The chain has TRBV5-1 and TRBJ2-3; no reliable D call. Trimming removed 4 bases from V and 0 bases from J, with 9 bases in between. This CDR3 spans 14 amino acids. Germline V gene lookup returns CDR1 SGHRS and CDR2 YFSETQ. For the CDR3, the DNA is TGCGCCAGCAGCAAGGAGCCTAGCACAGATACGCAGTATTTT. Translation: CASSKEPSTDTQYF.